This TCR beta chain was captured by sequencing in a study of control samples from healthy donors and cancer patients. Germline assignment: CDR1 SGHDT and CDR2 YYEEEE. The CDR3 covers 15 residues. V lost 3 bases and J lost 4, with 14 bases in between. Profiled with immunoSEQ multiplex PCR; TCRdb holds only in-frame clones, not every one. The data hold 100,000 or so clones, with 85% to 90% observed a single time. The chain combines TRBV5-6 with TRBJ2-1; D ambiguous. Specimen: blood. The source is a young man in good health. CDR3 nucleotides: TGTGCCAGCAGCTCCCAGGTTAGCCTTTACAATGAGCAGTTCTTC. Amino acid sequence: CASSSQVSLYNEQFF.